The TCR beta chain under discussion was sequenced for a study of radiation and T cells in renal cell carcinoma. Findings of the study overall: Top tumor clonotypes rose in blood 2 weeks post-radiation, then contracted. Without pretreatment biopsies, baseline tumor clonotype presence was undetermined.

The time point was: blood 4 weeks post-SBRT, at nephrectomy. Treatment: 15 Gy SBRT to primary tumor, nephrectomy 4 weeks later. Nephrectomy followed 15 Gy stereotactic body radiation by 4 weeks. V was pared by 3 bases and J by 5 bases, with 10 bases between. CDR1 is SGHTA and CDR2 is FQGNSA in the germline V gene. This CDR3 has 13 residues. Notes on this clone: No antigen is known for it.

Sequencing was performed with immunoSEQ multiplex PCR; in TCRdb, only in-frame clones are kept and a portion is missing. The repertoire holds fewer than 80,000 clones, with approximately 87% as singletons. The material sequenced was blood, taken from a patient whose treatment included radiotherapy and nephrectomy. The J gene is TRBJ1-2, the V gene TRBV7-2; TRBD1 is a possible D gene (6 bases). The receptor's source is a woman aged 60-75 years with renal cell carcinoma. CDR3 DNA: TGTGCCAGCAGCTTGCTCACAGGGTATGGCTACACCTTC. Its translation: CASSLLTGYGYTF.